This T cell receptor (beta chain) is drawn from a study of cytomegalovirus exposure and HLA in healthy donors. This clone showed up just a few times. The CDR3 has 21 amino acids. The PCR used 60 Vbeta and 13 Jbeta primers. Only in-frame clones appear in the TCRdb table, and some are missing; sequencing was by immunoSEQ multiplex PCR. The table shows under 100,000 clones, with 55% to 75% occurring only once. The genes are TRBV21-1 and TRBJ2-3; the DNA was not used to check the table's D call, TRBD2. TRBV21-1 is a pseudogene locus. The sequence was collected from a woman between 50 and 59 years old in good health and CMV-seropositive. Sequencing was performed on PBMCs. CDR3 sequence: CASTPPRRGLAGGPRADTQYF. The CDR3 coding sequence is TGTGCCAGCACTCCCCCCCGACGAGGACTAGCGGGAGGGCCGAGGGCAGATACGCAGTATTTT.